Below, one TCR beta chain is given with its context. Its antigen is still unknown. Assay used: immunoSEQ multiplex PCR; TCRdb lists only in-frame clones, some missing. The sample contains about 100,000 clones, around 90% of which appear only once. This entry is derived from a study of OX40 agonist ivuxolimab in advanced cancers. General study findings and limits: Partial responders treated at 0.1-3.0 mg/kg exhibited clonal expansion among the lowest measured. The study found that CD8+ T cells averaged more expanded clones than CD4+. The work left the antigen specificity of expanded peripheral T cells undetermined.

The CDR3 has 15 residues. V lost 0 bases, J lost 0 bases, and 6 bases lay in between. Germline CDR1 SGDLS, CDR2 YYNGEE. The chain links TRBV9 to TRBJ2-2; perhaps TRBD2 as D (5 bases). Sequenced here: CD4+ or CD8+ T cells sorted from blood, sampled in a trial of the OX40 agonist ivuxolimab. This receptor was identified in an adult with an advanced solid tumor such as melanoma, head and neck, liver or kidney cancer. As DNA, the CDR3 is TGTGCCAGCAGCGTAGGGAGGACGAACACCGGGGAGCTGTTTTTT. It is translated as CASSVGRTNTGELFF.